This entry concerns a single T cell receptor (beta chain). This record belongs to a study of technical replicates of blood from several donors. V shed 2 bases and J shed 1 base, with 9 bases lying between them. The germline V gene encodes CDR1 SGHRS and CDR2 YFSETQ. The CDR3 contains 15 residues. Here immunoSEQ multiplex PCR was the method, and the copy in TCRdb shows in-frame clones only, minus some. The table has about 70,000 clones, about 96% seen once; the top ten hold approximately 0.2%. This sequence joins TRBV5-1 and TRBJ2-2; possible D gene TRBD2, 5 bases. The sequencing input was T cells isolated from PBMCs. This TCR derives from a human donor in good health. The CDR3 loop is CASSFLAQNTGELFF. In nucleotides, the CDR3 is TGCGCCAGCAGCTTCCTAGCACAGAACACCGGGGAGCTGTTTTTT.